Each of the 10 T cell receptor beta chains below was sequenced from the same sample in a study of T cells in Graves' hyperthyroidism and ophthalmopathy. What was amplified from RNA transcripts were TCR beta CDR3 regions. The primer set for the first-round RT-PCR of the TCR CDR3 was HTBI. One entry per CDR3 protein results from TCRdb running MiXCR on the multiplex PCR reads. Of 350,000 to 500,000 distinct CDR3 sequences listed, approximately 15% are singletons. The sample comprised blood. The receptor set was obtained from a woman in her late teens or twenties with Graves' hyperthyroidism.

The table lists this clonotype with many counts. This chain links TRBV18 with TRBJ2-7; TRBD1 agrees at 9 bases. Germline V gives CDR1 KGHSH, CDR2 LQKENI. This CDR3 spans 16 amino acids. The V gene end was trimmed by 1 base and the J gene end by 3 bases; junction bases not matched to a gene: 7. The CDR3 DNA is TGTGCCAGCTCACCACAGATGGGACAGGGAGTCTACGAGCAGTACTTC. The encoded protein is CASSPQMGQGVYEQYF.

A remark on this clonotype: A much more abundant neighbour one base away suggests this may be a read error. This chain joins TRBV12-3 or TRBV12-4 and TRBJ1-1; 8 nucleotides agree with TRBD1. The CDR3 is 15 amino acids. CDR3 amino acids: CAGSLGTGGDTEAFF. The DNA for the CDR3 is TGTGCCGGCAGTTTAGGTACAGGGGGGGACACTGAAGCTTTCTTT.

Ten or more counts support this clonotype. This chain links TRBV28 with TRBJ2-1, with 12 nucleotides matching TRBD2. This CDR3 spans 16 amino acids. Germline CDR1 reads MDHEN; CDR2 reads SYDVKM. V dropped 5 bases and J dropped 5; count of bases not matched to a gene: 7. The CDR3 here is CASSPVLAGGNNEQFF. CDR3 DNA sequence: TGTGCCAGCAGTCCCGTACTAGCGGGAGGTAACAATGAGCAGTTCTTC.

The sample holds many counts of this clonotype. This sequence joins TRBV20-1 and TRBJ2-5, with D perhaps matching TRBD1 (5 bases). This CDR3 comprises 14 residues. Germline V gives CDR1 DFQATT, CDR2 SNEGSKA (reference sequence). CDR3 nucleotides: TGCAGGGCGGAATATAGGGGCGATGGAGAGACCCAGTACTTC. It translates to CRAEYRGDGETQYF.

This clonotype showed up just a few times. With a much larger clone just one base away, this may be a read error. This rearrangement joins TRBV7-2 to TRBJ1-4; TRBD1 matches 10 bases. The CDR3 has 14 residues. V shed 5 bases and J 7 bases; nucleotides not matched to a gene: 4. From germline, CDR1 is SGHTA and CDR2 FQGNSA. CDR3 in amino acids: CTSSLDRGPEKLFF. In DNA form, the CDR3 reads TGTACCAGCAGCCTCGACAGGGGGCCTGAAAAACTGTTTTTT.

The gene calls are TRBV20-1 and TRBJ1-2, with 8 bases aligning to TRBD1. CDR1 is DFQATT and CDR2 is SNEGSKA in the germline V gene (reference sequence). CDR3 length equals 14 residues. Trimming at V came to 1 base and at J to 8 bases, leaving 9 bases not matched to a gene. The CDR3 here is CSARGQGATWGYTF. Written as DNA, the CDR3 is TGCAGTGCTAGAGGTCAGGGGGCGACCTGGGGCTACACCTTC.

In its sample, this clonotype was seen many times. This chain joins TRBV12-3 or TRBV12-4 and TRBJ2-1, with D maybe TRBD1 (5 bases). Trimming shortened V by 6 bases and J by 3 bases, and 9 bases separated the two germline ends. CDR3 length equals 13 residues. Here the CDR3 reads CASRPGIYNEQFF. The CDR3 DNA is TGTGCCAGCAGACCAGGGATCTACAATGAGCAGTTCTTC.

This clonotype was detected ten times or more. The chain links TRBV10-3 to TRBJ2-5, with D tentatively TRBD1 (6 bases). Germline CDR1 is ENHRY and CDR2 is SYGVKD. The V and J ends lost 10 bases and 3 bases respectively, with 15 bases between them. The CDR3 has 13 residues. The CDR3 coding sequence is TGTGCCACAGCACCGGGACAAGAAGAGACCCAGTACTTC. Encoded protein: CATAPGQEETQYF.

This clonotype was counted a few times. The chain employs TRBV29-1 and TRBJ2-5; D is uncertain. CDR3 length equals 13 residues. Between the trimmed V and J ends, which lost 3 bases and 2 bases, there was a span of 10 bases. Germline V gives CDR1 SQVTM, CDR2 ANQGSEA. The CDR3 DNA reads TGCAGCGTTGATGAGTGGCCACAAGAGACCCAGTACTTC. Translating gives CSVDEWPQETQYF.

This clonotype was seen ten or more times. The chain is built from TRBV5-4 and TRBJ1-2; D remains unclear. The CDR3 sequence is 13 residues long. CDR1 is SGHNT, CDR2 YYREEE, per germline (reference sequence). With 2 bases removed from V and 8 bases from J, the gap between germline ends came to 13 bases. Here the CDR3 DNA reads TGTGCCAGCAGCTTTACGGATACCAGGGGCTACACCTTC. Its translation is CASSFTDTRGYTF.